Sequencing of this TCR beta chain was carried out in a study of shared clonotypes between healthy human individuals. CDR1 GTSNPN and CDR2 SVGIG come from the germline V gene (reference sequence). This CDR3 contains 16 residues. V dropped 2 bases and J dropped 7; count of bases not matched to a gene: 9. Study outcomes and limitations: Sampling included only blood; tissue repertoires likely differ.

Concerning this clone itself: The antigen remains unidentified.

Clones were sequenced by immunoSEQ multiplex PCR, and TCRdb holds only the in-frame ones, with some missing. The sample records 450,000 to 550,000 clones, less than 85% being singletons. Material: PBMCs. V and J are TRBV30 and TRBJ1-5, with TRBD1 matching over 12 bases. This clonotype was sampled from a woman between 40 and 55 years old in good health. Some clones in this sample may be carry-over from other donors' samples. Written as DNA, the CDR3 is TGTGCCTGGAGTACCACCGGGACAGGGGGCGACCAGCCCCAGCATTTT. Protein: CAWSTTGTGGDQPQHF.